This T cell receptor beta chain was recovered during a study of molecular identifiers for immune sequencing clone quantification. Notes on the study in general: Highly expanded clone sizes could end up underestimated if a barcode were shared by identical TCR molecules.

In TCRdb, the PCR reads were re-called with MiXCR into one record per CDR3 protein. The table records approximately 590,000 distinct CDR3 sequences, 25% of them present only once. This clonotype was observed many times. As yet, its antigen is unknown. V shed 8 bases and J shed 0 bases, with 5 bases lying between them. This CDR3 region has 12 residues. The germline V gene has CDR1 MNHEY and CDR2 SVGAGI. The source of this sequence is a human donor in good health. Some libraries in this study had Jurkat cell RNA spiked in. The rearrangement joins TRBV6-5 to TRBJ2-1; the D is unclear. Sequencing was carried out using naive CD8+ T cells from blood, with Jurkat cell RNA spiked in. The subset: FACS-sorted CD8+CD4-CCR7+CD45RA+ naive T cells. The CDR3 nucleotides are TGTGCCAGCGGAAGCTCCTACAATGAGCAGTTCTTC. It translates to CASGSSYNEQFF.